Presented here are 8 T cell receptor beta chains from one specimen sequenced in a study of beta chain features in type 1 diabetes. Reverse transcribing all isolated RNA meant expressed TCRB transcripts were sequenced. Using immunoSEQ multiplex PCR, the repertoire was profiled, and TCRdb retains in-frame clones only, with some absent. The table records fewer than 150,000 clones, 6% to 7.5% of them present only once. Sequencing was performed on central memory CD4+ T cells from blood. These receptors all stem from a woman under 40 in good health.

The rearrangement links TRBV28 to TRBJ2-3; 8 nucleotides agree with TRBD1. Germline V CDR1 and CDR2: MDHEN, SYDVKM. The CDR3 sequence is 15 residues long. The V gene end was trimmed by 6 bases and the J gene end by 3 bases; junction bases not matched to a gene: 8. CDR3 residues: CASSPGQGITDTQYF. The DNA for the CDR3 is TGTGCCAGCAGCCCCGGACAGGGAATAACAGATACGCAGTATTTT.

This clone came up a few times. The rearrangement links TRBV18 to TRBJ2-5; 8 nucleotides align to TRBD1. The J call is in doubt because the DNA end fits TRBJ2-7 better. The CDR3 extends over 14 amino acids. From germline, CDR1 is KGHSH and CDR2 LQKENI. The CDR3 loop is CASSRDRLSYEQYF. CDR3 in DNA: TGTGCCAGCTCCCGGGACAGGTTATCCTACGAGCAGTACTTC.

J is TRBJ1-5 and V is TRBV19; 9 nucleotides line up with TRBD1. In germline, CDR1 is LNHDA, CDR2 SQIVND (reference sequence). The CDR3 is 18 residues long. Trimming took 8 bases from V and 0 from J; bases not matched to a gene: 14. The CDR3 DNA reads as TGTGCCAGTTCCGAAGGCCCGGGACAGGGCTATAGCAATCAGCCCCAGCATTTT. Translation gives CASSEGPGQGYSNQPQHF.

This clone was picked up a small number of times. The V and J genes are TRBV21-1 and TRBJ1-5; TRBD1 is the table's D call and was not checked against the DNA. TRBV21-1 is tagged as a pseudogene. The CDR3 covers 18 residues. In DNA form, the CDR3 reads TGTGCCAGCAGCAAAGTGGGTCGGGACAGGGGATTTGCTCAGCCCCAGCATTTT. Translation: CASSKVGRDRGFAQPQHF.

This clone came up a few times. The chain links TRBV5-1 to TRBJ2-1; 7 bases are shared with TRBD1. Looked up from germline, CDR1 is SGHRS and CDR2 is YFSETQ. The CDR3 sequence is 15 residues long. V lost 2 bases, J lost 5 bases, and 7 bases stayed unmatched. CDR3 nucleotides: TGCGCCAGCAGCTTAGTAGGACAGGTCAACAATGAGCAGTTCTTC. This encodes CASSLVGQVNNEQFF. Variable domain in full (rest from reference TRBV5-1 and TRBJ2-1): KAGVTQTPRYLIKTRGQQVTLSCSPISGHRSVSWYQQTPGQGLQFLFEYFSETQRNKGNFPGRFSGRQFSNSRSEMNVSTLELGDSALYLCASSLVGQVNNEQFFGPGTRLTVL.

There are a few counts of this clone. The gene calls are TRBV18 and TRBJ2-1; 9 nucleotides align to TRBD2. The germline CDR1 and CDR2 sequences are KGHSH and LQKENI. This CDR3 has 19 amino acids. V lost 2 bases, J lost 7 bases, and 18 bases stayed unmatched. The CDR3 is CASSPRLAGIPIWNNEQFF. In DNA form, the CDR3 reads TGTGCCAGCTCACCAAGGCTAGCGGGAATACCCATTTGGAATAATGAGCAGTTCTTC. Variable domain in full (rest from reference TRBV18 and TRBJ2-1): NAGVMQNPRHLVRRRGQEARLRCSPMKGHSHVYWYRQLPEEGLKFMVYLQKENIIDESGMPKERFSAEFPKEGPSILRIQQVVRGDSAAYFCASSPRLAGIPIWNNEQFFGPGTRLTVL.

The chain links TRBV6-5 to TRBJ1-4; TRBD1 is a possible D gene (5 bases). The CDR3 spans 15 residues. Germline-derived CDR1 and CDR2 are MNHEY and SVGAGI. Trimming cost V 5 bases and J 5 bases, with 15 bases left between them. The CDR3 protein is CASSTNQGSNEKLFF. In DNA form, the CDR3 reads TGTGCCAGCAGTACGAATCAGGGCTCCAATGAAAAACTGTTTTTT.

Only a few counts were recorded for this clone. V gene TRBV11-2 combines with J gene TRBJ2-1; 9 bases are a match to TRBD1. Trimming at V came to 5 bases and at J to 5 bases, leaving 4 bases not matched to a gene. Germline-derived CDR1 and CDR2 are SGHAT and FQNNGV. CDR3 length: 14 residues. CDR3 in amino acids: CASSPRDRDNEQFF. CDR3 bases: TGTGCCAGCAGCCCCCGGGACAGGGACAATGAGCAGTTCTTC.